Shown below are 9 T cell receptor beta chains from a single sample sequenced in a study of cytomegalovirus exposure and HLA in healthy donors. The PCR employed 60 Vbeta primers together with 13 Jbeta primers. The assay was immunoSEQ multiplex PCR, and TCRdb's table has in-frame clones only and misses some. Listed are around 150,000 clones; around 1.2% falls within the top ten. Material: PBMCs. The receptors were sampled from an older woman in good health and CMV-seronegative.

V and J are TRBV5-4 and TRBJ1-2, with D possibly TRBD1 on 6 matching bases. Germline-derived CDR1 and CDR2 are SGHNT and YYREEE (reference sequence). Trimming stripped 5 bases from V and 2 bases from J, with 16 bases between. The CDR3 extends over 15 amino acids. The CDR3 protein is CASRVGRGGNYGYTF. In nucleotides, the CDR3 is TGTGCCAGCAGGGTCGGTAGAGGGGGAAACTATGGCTACACCTTC.

The chain joins TRBV2 to TRBJ1-2; 11 bases match TRBD1. The CDR3 consists of 15 residues. Germline CDR1 and CDR2: SNHLY and FYNNEI. V dropped 7 bases and J dropped 5; count of bases not matched to a gene: 9. The CDR3 region is CASTHGGQGVYGYTF. In nucleotides, the CDR3 is TGTGCCAGCACCCATGGGGGACAGGGGGTTTATGGCTACACCTTC.

The V and J genes are TRBV10-3 and TRBJ2-2; possibly TRBD1 for D (5 bases). V was pared by 3 bases and J by 2 bases, with 7 bases between. The CDR3 runs 14 residues. Germline CDR1 reads ENHRY; CDR2 reads SYGVKD. This chain's CDR3 is CAISEDSNTGELFF. In DNA, the CDR3 is TGTGCCATCAGTGAAGACAGTAACACCGGGGAGCTGTTTTTT.

The chain uses TRBV7-9 and TRBJ1-2; D is uncertain. Trimming stripped 7 bases from V and 2 bases from J, with 8 bases between. Germline CDR1 is SEHNR and CDR2 is FQNEAQ (reference sequence). The CDR3 runs 12 residues. The CDR3 region is CASTGLNYGYTF. The CDR3 DNA is TGTGCCAGCACCGGACTAAACTATGGCTACACCTTC.

This rearrangement joins TRBV4-2 to TRBJ2-3; D gene ambiguous. The CDR3 contains 11 residues. CDR1 LGHNA and CDR2 YNFKEQ come from the germline V gene. The V and J ends lost 3 bases and 5 bases respectively, with 3 bases between them. CDR3 loop: CASSHGDTQYF. CDR3 sequence (DNA): TGTGCCAGCAGCCACGGAGATACGCAGTATTTT.

The CDR3 nucleotides are TGTGCCAGCAGCTTTGGAGGGTCCAATTATGGCTACACCTTC. It translates to CASSFGGSNYGYTF. The rearrangement joins TRBV5-4 to TRBJ1-2; no reliable D call. The CDR3 runs to 14 residues. Trimming pared 2 bases from V and 5 bases from J, leaving 13 bases between. The germline V gene encodes CDR1 SGHNT and CDR2 YYREEE (reference sequence). Drawing the rest from reference TRBV5-4 and TRBJ1-2, the complete variable domain is ETGVTQSPTHLIKTRGQQVTLRCSSQSGHNTVSWYQQALGQGPQFIFQYYREEENGRGNFPPRFSGLQFPNYSSELNVNALELDDSALYLCASSFGGSNYGYTFGSGTRLTVV.

The chain links TRBV5-1 to TRBJ1-5; D is perhaps TRBD1 (6 bases). The CDR3 spans 15 residues. V lost 0 bases and J lost 3, with 10 bases in between. Germline CDR1 SGHRS, CDR2 YFSETQ. The CDR3 loop is CASSLEGVTNQPQHF. The CDR3 DNA reads TGCGCCAGCAGCTTGGAGGGGGTCACCAATCAGCCCCAGCATTTT.

The chain uses TRBV2 and TRBJ1-1; 7 bases are shared with TRBD1. The CDR3 is made up of 14 amino acids. V was clipped by 7 bases and J by 1 base; unmatched bases: 6. In germline, CDR1 is SNHLY, CDR2 FYNNEI. The CDR3 coding sequence is TGTGCCAGCAAGGAGGGGGCCAAGAACACTGAAGCTTTCTTT. Translated, it gives CASKEGAKNTEAFF.

J is TRBJ2-3 and V is TRBV5-1; 14 nucleotides align to TRBD2. Germline lookup yields CDR1 SGHRS and CDR2 YFSETQ. The CDR3 runs 18 residues. Germline trimming cut 3 bases from V and 4 bases from J; bases unmatched to any gene: 10. This chain's CDR3 is CASSSGLAGGGISDTQYF. The DNA of the CDR3 is TGCGCCAGCAGCTCAGGACTAGCGGGAGGCGGCATTTCAGATACGCAGTATTTT.